This section outlines one T cell receptor beta chain sequence together with its context. The sample originates from a study of molecular identifiers for immune sequencing clone quantification. Between 20,000 and 1,000,000 sorted cells, with 10%, 30% or 50% RNA, yielded naive CD8 libraries. Previously reported methods and listed TCR primers produced the bulk TCR libraries. TCRdb passed the PCR reads through MiXCR, listing each CDR3 protein once. The data show approximately 500,000 distinct CDR3 sequences, about 25% seen once. Sequencing was performed on naive CD8+ T cells from blood, with Jurkat cell RNA spiked in. Described subset: FACS-sorted CD8+CD4-CCR7+CD45RA+ naive T cells. This receptor was taken from a human donor in good health. Some libraries in this study had Jurkat cell RNA spiked in.

CDR3: CASSYSIVTGGWDSPLHF. The DNA of the CDR3 is TGTGCCAGCAGTTACTCGATCGTGACAGGGGGCTGGGATTCACCCCTCCACTTT. This chain links TRBV6-6 with TRBJ1-6; 10 bases agree with TRBD1. Germline CDR1 reads MNHNY; CDR2 reads SVGAGI (reference sequence). Germline trimming cut 0 bases from V and 8 bases from J; bases unmatched to any gene: 10. This CDR3 has 18 amino acids.